The 13 T cell receptor beta chains in this list originate from one sample, sequenced in a study of PD-1 blockade in classical Hodgkin lymphoma. Only in-frame clones appear in the TCRdb table, and some are missing; sequencing was by immunoSEQ multiplex PCR. This table has about 12,000 clones, roughly 81% appearing once. The time point here: cycle 4 day 1 (C4D1), after about 6 weeks of nivolumab. Autologous stem cell transplantation was followed by relapse in every patient, and brentuximab vedotin exposure varied. After PBMCs were thawed, their CD8+ T cells were isolated by magnetic negative selection. Specimen: CD8+ T cells from blood, collected before the fourth cycle of nivolumab. The receptor set was obtained from a human donor with classical Hodgkin lymphoma. The donor label of this sample is uncertain.

This clone was detected only once. This chain connects TRBV30 to TRBJ1-1; D is unresolved. Trimming took off 0 bases at V and 5 bases at J, with 7 bases between the two ends. The CDR3 is 12 residues long. Germline assignment: CDR1 GTSNPN and CDR2 SVGIG (reference sequence). The CDR3 nucleotides are TGTGCCTGGAGTGTAGGGTGGACTGAAGCTTTCTTT. This encodes CAWSVGWTEAFF.

This clone was seen only a few times. The J gene is TRBJ2-2, the V gene TRBV7-9; D gene ambiguous. CDR1 and CDR2 (germline): SEHNR, FQNEAQ (reference sequence). CDR3 length equals 14 residues. V was cut by 2 bases and J by 4 bases, with 8 bases left in between. CDR3 in amino acids: CASSLFTSTGELFF. CDR3 DNA sequence: TGTGCCAGCAGCTTATTCACCAGCACCGGGGAGCTGTTTTTT.

The rearrangement joins TRBV6-5 to TRBJ2-1, with D possibly being TRBD1 (5 bases). The CDR3 length is 11 residues. Trimming stripped 8 bases from V and 4 bases from J, with 6 bases between. Germline CDR1 MNHEY, CDR2 SVGAGI. Here the CDR3 DNA reads TGTGCCAGCGCAGGGTACAATGAGCAGTTCTTC. It is translated as CASAGYNEQFF.

This clone was detected a few times. CDR3 sequence reads: CASHWGEGAGGYTF. The DNA of the CDR3 is TGTGCCAGCCATTGGGGGGAAGGGGCAGGTGGCTACACCTTC. The V call is TRBV19, the J call TRBJ1-2; tentatively, D is TRBD1 (5 bases). Germline assignment: CDR1 LNHDA and CDR2 SQIVND (reference sequence). The length of the CDR3 is 14 residues. V was pared by 9 bases and J by 7 bases, with 21 bases between.

The rearrangement joins TRBV27 to TRBJ2-1; a weak D match, TRBD1 (5 bases). This CDR3 spans 14 amino acids. Looked up from germline, CDR1 is MNHEY and CDR2 is SMNVEV (reference sequence). V lost 2 bases to trimming and J lost 4 bases, with 9 bases between them. The CDR3 spells CASSLRGAYNEQFF. The CDR3, as DNA: TGTGCCAGCAGTTTAAGGGGCGCATACAATGAGCAGTTCTTC.

The chain combines TRBV6-1 with TRBJ2-7; D is undetermined. Looked up from germline, CDR1 is MNHNS and CDR2 is SASEGT. Between the trimmed V and J ends, which lost 3 bases and 2 bases, there was a span of 11 bases. The CDR3 consists of 14 residues. CDR3 nucleotide sequence: TGTGCCAGCAGTGAGTCTACCCCCCCCTACGAGCAGTACTTC. This codes for CASSESTPPYEQYF.

The V and J genes are TRBV2 and TRBJ2-5; D uncertain. The J call is doubtful: the DNA matches TRBJ2-7 better. The CDR3 sequence is 14 residues long. Germline CDR1 and CDR2: SNHLY and FYNNEI. In DNA, the CDR3 is TGTGCCAGCAGTGACAGGTGGGTCGGCAACGAGCAGTACTTC. It specifies CASSDRWVGNEQYF.

V and J are TRBV4-1 and TRBJ2-2; D uncertain. There are 16 residues in the CDR3. Trimming left V 0 bases short and J 5 bases short, with 13 bases between. The germline V gene has CDR1 MGHRA and CDR2 YSYEKL. The CDR3 nucleotides are TGCGCCAGCAGCCAAGATTCTGGAACGGCTACCGGGGAGCTGTTTTTT. Translation gives CASSQDSGTATGELFF.

The V gene is TRBV6-5, the J gene TRBJ2-1, with D perhaps TRBD1 (6 bases). Trimming left V 8 bases short and J 7 bases short, with 9 bases between. The germline CDR1 and CDR2 sequences are MNHEY and SVGAGI. The CDR3 covers 11 residues. The CDR3 protein is CASEGGNEQFF. The CDR3 DNA reads TGTGCCAGCGAAGGGGGTAATGAGCAGTTCTTC.

The rearrangement joins TRBV21-1 to TRBJ2-7; the table gives TRBD2 as D, unverified against the DNA. TRBV21-1 is a pseudogene. CDR3 size: 22 residues. The CDR3 nucleotides read TGTGCCAGCAGCAACCCAATCCCGTGGGGACTAGCGGGAGGCTCATCACCCTACGAGCAGTACTTC. Translated, it gives CASSNPIPWGLAGGSSPYEQYF.

The chain joins TRBV7-9 to TRBJ1-2; maybe TRBD1 (5 bases). Looked up from germline, CDR1 is SEHNR and CDR2 is FQNEAQ (reference sequence). The CDR3 extends over 11 amino acids. Between the trimmed V and J ends, which lost 3 bases and 10 bases, there was a span of 9 bases. This CDR3 is CASSFGTDYTF. For the CDR3, the DNA is TGTGCCAGCAGCTTCGGGACTGACTACACCTTC.

The chain joins TRBV4-1 to TRBJ1-2; maybe TRBD1 (6 bases). This CDR3 is built from 15 residues. The germline V gene has CDR1 MGHRA and CDR2 YSYEKL. Deletions cut 0 bases from V and 2 bases from J, with 10 bases between. This CDR3 is CASSQENRENYGYTF. Written as DNA, the CDR3 is TGCGCCAGCAGCCAAGAAAACAGGGAGAACTATGGCTACACCTTC.

The chain combines TRBV7-6 with TRBJ2-2, with 11 bases aligning to TRBD2. The CDR3 has 17 amino acids. Germline values: CDR1 SGHVS, CDR2 FNYEAQ. J gave up 1 base and V 1 base, and 2 bases lay outside the gene matches. CDR3 in amino acids: CASSLVGTSGNTGELFF. In nucleotides, the CDR3 is TGTGCCAGCAGCTTAGTCGGGACTAGCGGGAACACCGGGGAGCTGTTTTTT.